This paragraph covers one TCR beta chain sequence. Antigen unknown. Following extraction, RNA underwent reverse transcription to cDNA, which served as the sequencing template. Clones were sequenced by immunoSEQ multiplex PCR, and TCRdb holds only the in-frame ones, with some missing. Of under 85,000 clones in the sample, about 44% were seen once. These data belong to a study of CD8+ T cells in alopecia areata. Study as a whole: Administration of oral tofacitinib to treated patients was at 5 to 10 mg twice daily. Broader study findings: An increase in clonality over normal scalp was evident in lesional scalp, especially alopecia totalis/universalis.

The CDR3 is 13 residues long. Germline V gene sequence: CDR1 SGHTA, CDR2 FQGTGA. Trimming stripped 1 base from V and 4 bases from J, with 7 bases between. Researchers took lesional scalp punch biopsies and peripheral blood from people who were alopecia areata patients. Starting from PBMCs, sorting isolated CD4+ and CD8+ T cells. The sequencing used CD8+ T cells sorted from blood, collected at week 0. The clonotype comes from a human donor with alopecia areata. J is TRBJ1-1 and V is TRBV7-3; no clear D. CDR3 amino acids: CASSLNSGTEAFF. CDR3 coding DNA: TGTGCCAGCAGCTTAAACAGTGGCACTGAAGCTTTCTTT.